This T cell receptor (beta chain) derives from a study of blood T cells in healthy people across ages. Study findings and constraints: PBMCs that were unsorted prevented a conclusive naive versus antigen-experienced comparison.

CDR1 ENHRY and CDR2 SYGVKD come from the germline V gene. The V gene lost 7 bases and the J gene lost 5 bases, with 17 bases spanning the gap. This CDR3 contains 15 residues. Healthy individuals of Caucasian origin from Russia, aged 6 to 90, served as donors. Roughly 10 milliliters of peripheral blood were drawn from each donor into EDTA-treated tubes. As concerns this clonotype: Antigen specificity is unknown.

The authors ran a second PCR of 7 to 11 cycles using a sample-barcoded 5' primer and a J-beta primer mix. From the 5' RACE reads, TCRdb called clonotypes with MiXCR, one entry per CDR3 protein. The repertoire holds 1.4 million to 1.5 million distinct CDR3 sequences, with approximately 40% as singletons. Sequencing was performed on blood. This chain uses TRBV10-3 with TRBJ2-2; possibly TRBD2 for D (6 bases). This clonotype was sampled from a woman aged 18-35 years in good health. The CDR3: CAINSGGSETGELFF. DNA for the CDR3: TGTGCCATCAATTCAGGAGGGTCTGAGACCGGGGAGCTGTTTTTT.